The entry that follows covers one T cell receptor beta chain sequence. Its target is unknown. The ends were cut back, 5 bases at V and 0 bases at J, with 11 bases in the middle. The CDR3 totals 16 residues. Germline loops: CDR1 SEHNR, CDR2 FQNEAQ (reference sequence). The table came from immunoSEQ multiplex PCR; TCRdb's copy has only in-frame clones and leaves some out. Among about 170,000 clones listed, 85% to 95% were seen once. This entry is derived from a study of T cell responses to AZD1222 COVID-19 vaccine. Study conclusions and caveats: The sample set comprised mostly white British donors with more females, and clonal diversity was possibly underestimated. Nearly half of unique spike-specific TCRs reportedly avoided B.1.351 and B.1.1.7 mutated regions. Baseline antibody screening turned up just six or seven seropositive AZD1222 recipients. After the peak T cell response, and only then, were repertoires sampled.

The rearrangement joins TRBV7-9 to TRBJ2-6; D is ambiguous. The receptor's source is an adult in good health. The specimen comprised peripheral blood, sampled on day 0 of AZD1222 vaccination. For the CDR3, the DNA is TGTGCCAGCAGCCCACCGGCCTACTCTGGGGCCAACGTCCTGACTTTC. Amino acid sequence: CASSPPAYSGANVLTF.